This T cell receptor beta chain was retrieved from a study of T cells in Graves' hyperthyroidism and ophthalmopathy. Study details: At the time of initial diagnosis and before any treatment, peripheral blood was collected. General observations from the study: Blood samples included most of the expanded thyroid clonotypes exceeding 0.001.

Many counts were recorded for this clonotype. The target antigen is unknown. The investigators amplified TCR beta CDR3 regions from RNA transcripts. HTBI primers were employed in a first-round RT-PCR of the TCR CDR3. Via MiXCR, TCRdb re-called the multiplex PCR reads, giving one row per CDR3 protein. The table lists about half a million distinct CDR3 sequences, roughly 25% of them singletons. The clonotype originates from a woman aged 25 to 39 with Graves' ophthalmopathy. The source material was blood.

In DNA form, the CDR3 reads TGCAGCGTTGAACCCAACTATGGCTACACCTTC. Amino acids: CSVEPNYGYTF. The rearrangement links TRBV29-1 to TRBJ1-2, with D unresolved. The CDR3 totals 11 residues. With 2 bases removed from V and 2 bases from J, the gap between germline ends came to 3 bases. Germline V CDR1 and CDR2: SQVTM, ANQGSEA.